The entry below gives a single T cell receptor (beta chain) sequence along with its context. The data were produced by immunoSEQ multiplex PCR, yet TCRdb's version contains in-frame clones alone and is incomplete. The sample includes 45,000 to 65,000 clones, around 94% of them seen just once. The CDR3 is made up of 14 amino acids. V gave up 6 bases and J gave up 6 bases; unmatched junction bases: 6. Per germline, CDR1 MNHEY and CDR2 SVGAGI. The sample is drawn from a study of technical replicates of blood from a few donors. Sequencing was done on a sample of T cells isolated from PBMCs. This TCR came from a human donor in good health. The chain recombines TRBV6-5 with TRBJ1-5; 9 bases are a match to TRBD1. The CDR3 sequence: CASRNTGGGQPQHF. The DNA for the CDR3 is TGTGCCAGCAGAAATACAGGGGGCGGTCAGCCCCAGCATTTT.